The 17 T cell receptor beta chains below all came from one sample that was sequenced in a study of low-dose radiotherapy and immunotherapy resistance in tumors. Primers used for first-strand cDNA, a TRAV- and TRBV-specific set, covered both alpha and beta chains. A constant-region primer paired with the V-primer adapter amplified TCRs over approximately 18 PCR cycles. Each CDR3 protein is one row after TCRdb ran MiXCR on the reads. The table has more than 70,000 distinct CDR3 sequences, roughly 20% seen once. The time point: after trial treatment. Stated treatment: LDRT plus nivolumab, ipilimumab, low-dose cyclophosphamide and aspirin (RACIN trial). Specimen: PBMCs, collected after low-dose radiotherapy plus immunotherapy. The receptors derive from a female donor with ovarian cancer.

This clonotype was observed at least ten times. V usage is TRBV5-1 and J usage is TRBJ2-3, with 9 bases fitting TRBD1. Germline V CDR1 and CDR2: SGHRS, YFSETQ. The ends lost 4 bases at V and 6 bases at J; junction bases unmatched: 3. This CDR3 comprises 13 residues. Written as DNA, the CDR3 is TGCGCCAGCAGCCCGGGGACAGGGGATACGCAGTATTTT. Translation gives CASSPGTGDTQYF. Full variable domain (missing parts from reference TRBV5-1 and TRBJ2-3): KAGVTQTPRYLIKTRGQQVTLSCSPISGHRSVSWYQQTPGQGLQFLFEYFSETQRNKGNFPGRFSGRQFSNSRSEMNVSTLELGDSALYLCASSPGTGDTQYFGPGTRLTVL.

This clonotype was detected many times. CDR3 loop: CSAYTSGRARTYEQYF. As DNA, the CDR3 is TGCAGTGCTTACACTAGCGGGAGGGCACGAACCTACGAGCAGTACTTC. This rearrangement joins TRBV20-1 to TRBJ2-7; TRBD2 matches at 13 bases. The germline gives CDR1 DFQATT, CDR2 SNEGSKA (reference sequence). Losses at the gene ends were 5 bases for V and 2 bases for J; bases not matched to a gene: 9. CDR3 length: 16 amino acids.

The chain links TRBV5-1 to TRBJ2-7, with 11 bases matching TRBD1. The CDR3 length is 16 residues. The V and J ends lost 0 bases and 0 bases, in that order; junction bases with no gene match: 2. Germline CDR1 and CDR2: SGHRS and YFSETQ. DNA for the CDR3: TGCGCCAGCAGCTTGGCCGGGACAGGGGGCTCCTACGAGCAGTACTTC. Translated, it gives CASSLAGTGGSYEQYF.

The CDR3 sequence is CASSPLAGGETQYF. The CDR3 nucleotides read TGTGCCAGCAGCCCACTAGCGGGGGGAGAGACCCAGTACTTC. The chain carries TRBV11-2 and TRBJ2-5; TRBD2 aligns across 12 bases. Germline CDR1 reads SGHAT; CDR2 reads FQNNGV. V lost 5 bases and J lost 4; bases outside the gene matches: 2. The CDR3 length is 14 residues.

This clonotype was seen repeatedly, ten times or more. The J gene is TRBJ2-1, the V gene TRBV27; D call uncertain. CDR1 is MNHEY and CDR2 is SMNVEV in the germline V gene (reference sequence). The CDR3 loop spans 14 amino acids. V lost 3 bases and J lost 8, with 14 bases in between. CDR3 nucleotide sequence: TGTGCCAGCAGTTTGGGTAAAGCTTTTGATGAGCAGTTCTTC. Translated, it gives CASSLGKAFDEQFF.

About this clonotype itself: This likely reflects a read error, since a far larger clone is one base away. The rearrangement uses TRBV4-1 and TRBJ2-1; the match to TRBD2 covers 7 bases. The CDR3 runs to 19 residues. Germline-derived CDR1 and CDR2 are MGHRA and YSYEKL. The CDR3 is CTSSQDFFSGGTKYNEQFF. In DNA, the CDR3 is TGCACCAGCAGCCAAGATTTTTTCTCCGGGGGGACGAAGTACAATGAGCAGTTCTTC.

This clonotype was seen ten or more times. The genes are TRBV5-6 and TRBJ2-1; 15 bases align to TRBD2. CDR1 and CDR2 (germline): SGHDT, YYEEEE. CDR3 length: 18 residues. J was trimmed by 1 base and V by 3 bases; bases with no gene match: 5. In DNA, the CDR3 is TGTGCCAGCAGCTCTGGACTAGCGGGGGGGGGATCCTACAATGAGCAGTTCTTC. It encodes CASSSGLAGGGSYNEQFF. The variable domain in full, with the rest retrieved from reference TRBV5-6 and TRBJ2-1, is DAGVTQSPTHLIKTRGQQVTLRCSPKSGHDTVSWYQQALGQGPQFIFQYYEEEERQRGNFPDRFSGHQFPNYSSELNVNALLLGDSALYLCASSSGLAGGGSYNEQFFGPGTRLTVL.

This rearrangement joins TRBV5-1 to TRBJ2-1; the match to TRBD1 covers 12 bases. The V and J ends lost 7 bases and 7 bases, in that order; junction bases with no gene match: 9. The CDR3 runs 15 residues. CDR1 and CDR2 (germline): SGHRS, YFSETQ. As DNA, the CDR3 is TGCGCCAGCTTTCCGGGACAGGGGGCGCGTAATGAGCAGTTCTTC. Translating it yields CASFPGQGARNEQFF.

On this clonotype: A single base is all that separates this from a far larger clone, so a read error is likely. J is TRBJ1-3 and V is TRBV7-9; D is unclear. The germline CDR1 and CDR2 sequences are SEHNR and FQNEAQ (reference sequence). The CDR3 spans 15 residues. The chain's CDR3 is CASSLQSVSGNTTYF. The CDR3 nucleotides read TGTGCCAGCAGCTTACAGTCAGTCTCTGGAAACACCACATATTTT.

On this clonotype itself: One base separates it from a far larger clone, so it is likely a read error. The chain carries TRBV5-3 and TRBJ1-6; no clear D gene. TRBV5-3 carries the ORF label, with uncertain function. CDR3 length equals 12 residues. This CDR3 is CASSFRDSPLHF. In nucleotides, the CDR3 is TGTGCCAGCAGCTTTAGGGATTCACCCCTCCACTTT.

Concerning this clonotype itself: Sequence at one end of the junction differs from germline and may be a read error. The genes are TRBV7-2 and TRBJ2-3; the D is unclear. Germline-derived CDR1 and CDR2 are SGHTA and FQGNSA. The CDR3 is 11 residues long. CDR3 sequence reads: CANSRSSGQYF. CDR3 sequence (DNA): TGTGCCAACAGCCGTTCCTCCGGGCAGTATTTT.

This clonotype was observed at least ten times. The rearrangement joins TRBV11-2 to TRBJ1-1; no definite D call. The CDR3 sequence is 15 residues long. The V and J ends lost 0 bases and 7 bases respectively, with 15 bases between them. Germline V gene sequence: CDR1 SGHAT, CDR2 FQNNGV. CDR3 coding DNA: TGTGCCAGCAGCTTAGATACGTCCCCGGGCTTTGAAGCTTTCTTT. It encodes CASSLDTSPGFEAFF.

V usage is TRBV5-1 and J usage is TRBJ1-2; D gene uncertain. Trimming pared 4 bases from V and 2 bases from J, leaving 9 bases between. The CDR3 covers 13 residues. CDR1 is SGHRS and CDR2 is YFSETQ in the germline V gene. The DNA for the CDR3 is TGCGCCAGCAGCGAGGACGTAAACTATGGCTACACCTTC. This gives the protein CASSEDVNYGYTF.

This clonotype appeared many times. The chain combines TRBV10-1 with TRBJ2-1, with 10 positions matching TRBD2. This CDR3 comprises 13 residues. Germline V gene data show CDR1 as WNHNN and CDR2 as SYGVQD (reference sequence). V shed 9 bases, J shed 4 bases, and the junction held 3 bases outside the gene matches. Here the CDR3 reads CARGTSDYNEQFF. The CDR3 DNA sequence: TGCGCCAGGGGGACTAGCGATTACAATGAGCAGTTCTTC.

This clonotype was observed at least ten times. The CDR3, as DNA: TGTGCCAGTACAGGGGGCGGTAATCAGCCCCAGCATTTT. It codes for CASTGGGNQPQHF. The chain recombines TRBV7-2 with TRBJ1-5; 9 positions match TRBD1. CDR3 size: 13 residues. Germline CDR1 SGHTA, CDR2 FQGNSA. V shed 9 bases and J 4 bases; nucleotides not matched to a gene: 4.

The chain combines TRBV28 with TRBJ2-1, with TRBD1 as a possible D gene (6 bases). This CDR3 has 15 amino acids. Looked up from germline, CDR1 is MDHEN and CDR2 is SYDVKM. The V and J ends lost 6 bases and 7 bases respectively, with 19 bases between them. CDR3 amino acids: CASSHGGQSLNEQFF. Here the CDR3 DNA reads TGTGCCAGCAGCCATGGCGGACAGAGTTTGAATGAGCAGTTCTTC.

To note about this clonotype: This likely stems from a read error, as it lies one base from a far larger clone. The chain carries TRBV5-3 and TRBJ1-1, with a possible D match to TRBD1 (6 bases). TRBV5-3 is an open reading frame, and its role is uncertain. The CDR3 spans 14 residues. CDR3: CARSLGAENTEAFF. The CDR3 nucleotides are TGCGCCAGAAGCTTGGGGGCAGAGAACACTGAAGCTTTCTTT.